The rows below give T cell receptor beta chains drawn from one sample of a study of blood T cell repertoires in COVID-19. Sequencing used immunoSEQ multiplex PCR; TCRdb keeps in-frame clones, though not all of them. This sample has a few hundred thousand clones, with 70% to 90% found just once. Sequencing was carried out using peripheral blood. The source of these receptors is a man between 18 and 29 years old with active or convalescent COVID-19. CDR3s include the opening cysteine and the closing phenylalanine or tryptophan. A D gene is named only where the DNA matches it firmly. Some rows mark clone size as missing; the rest say once, few, many or name a class of expanded clone.

J | size | length | V | D | CDR3 | DNA
TRBJ1-6 | . | 12 | TRBV6-5 | . | CASSGRGQPLHF | TGTGCCAGCAGCGGCCGGGGTCAACCCCTCCACTTT
TRBJ2-5 | . | 13 | TRBV7-3 | TRBD1 | CASSQGAQETQYF | TGTGCCAGCAGCCAGGGGGCCCAAGAGACCCAGTACTTC
TRBJ2-7 | few | 15 | TRBV9 | TRBD2 | CASSAGGSGIHEQYF | TGTGCCAGCAGCGCCGGCGGTAGCGGGATCCACGAGCAGTACTTC
TRBJ1-6 | . | 18 | TRBV7-2 | . | CASSLVGGRGSYNSPLHF | TGTGCCAGCAGCTTAGTGGGGGGGCGCGGATCCTATAATTCACCCCTCCACTTT
TRBJ2-3 | . | 16 | TRBV7-9 | TRBD1 | CASSSSDRESTDTQYF | TGTGCCAGCAGCTCCTCCGACAGGGAGAGCACAGATACGCAGTATTTT
TRBJ2-1 | few | 16 | TRBV3-1/TRBV3-2 | . | CASRPFRDSPYNEQFF | TGTGCCAGCAGACCATTCCGGGACTCGCCCTACAATGAGCAGTTCTTC
TRBJ2-1 | . | 13 | TRBV9 | TRBD2 | CASSPLGGNEQFF | TGTGCCAGCAGCCCCCTGGGGGGGAATGAGCAGTTCTTC
TRBJ2-3 | . | 15 | TRBV7-2 | . | CASSLPPGGTDTQYF | TGTGCCAGCAGCTTGCCTCCGGGGGGCACAGATACGCAGTATTTT
TRBJ2-3 | . | 18 | TRBV19 | TRBD2 | CASSSRGLAGLSTDTQYF | TGTGCCAGTAGTTCCAGAGGACTAGCGGGGCTAAGCACAGATACGCAGTATTTT
TRBJ2-3 | . | 16 | TRBV6-2/TRBV6-3 | . | CASSYGRAGGTDTQYF | TGTGCCAGCAGTTACGGGCGCGCAGGGGGCACAGATACGCAGTATTTT
TRBJ1-5 | medium-sized | 15 | TRBV2 | . | CASTGQLIGNQPQHF | TGTGCCAGCACGGGACAACTAATTGGCAATCAGCCCCAGCATTTT
TRBJ2-7 | . | 14 | TRBV30 | . | CAWGGLRPRYEQYF | TGTGCCTGGGGTGGGCTTAGGCCCCGCTACGAGCAGTACTTC
TRBJ2-1 | once | 16 | TRBV4-1 | TRBD2 | CASSYPGTSAYNEQFF | TGCGCCAGCAGCTATCCCGGGACTAGCGCCTACAATGAGCAGTTCTTC
TRBJ1-3 | . | 17 | TRBV28 | TRBD1 | CASSSSGTGGSGNTIYF | TGTGCCAGCAGTTCATCCGGGACAGGGGGTTCTGGAAACACCATATATTTT
TRBJ1-6 | . | 15 | TRBV4-1 | TRBD1 | CASSQAGQVNSPLHF | TGCGCCAGCAGCCAGGCTGGACAGGTAAATTCACCCCTCCACTTT
TRBJ2-3 | . | 15 | TRBV5-1 | . | CASAKGGYSTDTQYF | TGCGCCAGCGCCAAGGGGGGGTATAGCACAGATACGCAGTATTTT
TRBJ2-2 | . | 15 | TRBV19 | . | CASSFTGTNTGELFF | TGTGCCAGTAGTTTTACAGGGACCAACACCGGGGAGCTGTTTTTT
TRBJ1-2 | . | 11 | TRBV20-1 | . | CSAIQGYGYTF | TGCAGTGCTATTCAGGGCTATGGCTACACCTTC
TRBJ2-7 | . | 15 | TRBV7-2 | . | CASSLAAMSSYEQYF | TGTGCCAGCAGCTTAGCTGCTATGAGCTCCTACGAGCAGTACTTC
TRBJ1-2 | . | 14 | TRBV28 | TRBD1 | CASSLGQGNYGYTF | TGTGCCAGCAGCCTGGGACAGGGGAACTATGGCTACACCTTC
TRBJ2-7 | once | 13 | TRBV2 | . | CASRNSLSYEQYF | TGTGCCAGCAGGAACAGTTTATCCTACGAGCAGTACTTC
TRBJ2-5 | . | 15 | TRBV10-2 | TRBD2 | CASSEVNSGRETQYF | TGCGCCAGCAGTGAGGTGAATAGCGGGAGAGAGACCCAGTACTTC
TRBJ2-1 | once | 16 | TRBV11-2 | TRBD2 | CASSSVLAGDWNEQFF | TGTGCCAGCAGCTCCGTGTTAGCGGGAGATTGGAATGAGCAGTTCTTC
TRBJ1-2 | . | 15 | TRBV25-1 | TRBD1 | CASSPAGQGAYGYTF | TGTGCCAGCAGTCCGGCGGGACAGGGGGCCTATGGCTACACCTTC
TRBJ1-6 | . | 14 | TRBV6-5 | TRBD1 | CASTEGQHNSPLHF | TGTGCCAGCACCGAGGGACAGCATAATTCACCCCTCCACTTT
TRBJ2-6 | . | 16 | TRBV5-4 | . | CASSSRVLSGANVLTF | TGTGCCAGCAGCTCCCGGGTCCTTTCTGGGGCCAACGTCCTGACTTTC
TRBJ2-3 | . | 14 | TRBV6-2/TRBV6-3 | . | CASSNSVGTDTQYF | TGTGCCAGCAGTAACAGTGTTGGCACAGATACGCAGTATTTT
TRBJ2-3 | . | 12 | TRBV5-4 | . | CASSSVADTQYF | TGTGCCAGCAGCTCGGTCGCAGATACGCAGTATTTT
TRBJ1-1 | . | 15 | TRBV5-6 | . | CASSHGGVMNTEAFF | TGTGCCAGCAGCCACGGCGGGGTCATGAACACTGAAGCTTTCTTT
TRBJ2-5 | once | 15 | TRBV13 | TRBD2 | CASSLSGLDSKTQYF | TGTGCCAGCAGCTTATCCGGACTAGACTCGAAGACCCAGTACTTC
TRBJ2-5 | . | 12 | TRBV20-1 | . | CSASRPQETQYF | TGCAGTGCTAGTCGTCCCCAAGAGACCCAGTACTTC
TRBJ1-1 | . | 11 | TRBV2 | . | CASSEEKETFF | TGTGCCAGCAGTGAAGAGAAAGAGACTTTCTTT
TRBJ2-5 | . | 15 | TRBV29-1 | TRBD2 | CSVDETSGTPETQYF | TGCAGCGTTGACGAGACTAGCGGGACACCAGAGACCCAGTACTTC
TRBJ1-4 | . | 18 | TRBV18 | . | CASSPPNQFRETNEKLFF | TGTGCCAGCTCACCACCTAATCAGTTTCGGGAAACTAATGAAAAACTGTTTTTT
TRBJ1-3 | once | 14 | TRBV7-2 | TRBD1 | CASSAGGSGNTIYF | TGTGCCAGCAGCGCAGGGGGCTCTGGAAACACCATATATTTT
TRBJ2-5 | . | 15 | TRBV11-1 | TRBD2 | CASRPRGGSGETQYF | TGTGCCAGCAGACCTAGAGGCGGGAGTGGGGAGACCCAGTACTTC
TRBJ1-1 | once | 14 | TRBV19 | TRBD1 | CASNLQGSDTEAFF | TGTGCCAGTAACTTACAGGGGTCTGACACTGAAGCTTTCTTT
TRBJ1-4 | once | 12 | TRBV30 | . | CAWSTGGEKLFF | TGTGCCTGGAGTACGGGGGGAGAAAAACTGTTTTTT
TRBJ2-7 | . | 12 | TRBV29-1 | . | CSFGASGYEQYF | TGCAGCTTTGGAGCGTCGGGCTACGAGCAGTACTTC
TRBJ1-2 | few | 13 | TRBV5-1 | . | CASGQEANYGYTF | TGCGCCAGCGGGCAGGAGGCTAACTATGGCTACACCTTC
TRBJ2-5 | . | 14 | TRBV2 | . | CASSDSGKRETQYF | TGTGCCAGCAGCGACTCCGGGAAGAGGGAGACCCAGTACTTC
TRBJ2-3 | . | 12 | TRBV11-3 | . | CASSPDRETQYF | TGTGCCAGCAGCCCAGACCGGGAAACGCAGTATTTT
TRBJ2-1 | once | 16 | TRBV11-2 | . | CASSLAANQGNNEQFF | TGTGCCAGCAGCTTGGCTGCGAATCAGGGGAACAATGAGCAGTTCTTC
TRBJ2-7 | . | 18 | TRBV5-1 | . | CASSPLALRQGSFDEQYF | TGCGCCAGCAGCCCCCTTGCCTTGCGGCAGGGATCTTTCGACGAGCAGTACTTC
TRBJ2-3 | . | 14 | TRBV4-3 | . | CASSPRILGDTQYF | TGCGCCAGCAGCCCGCGGATCCTGGGAGATACGCAGTATTTT